The 29 T cell receptor beta chains in this list originate from one sample, sequenced in a study of T cell changes during pregnancy in multiple sclerosis. TCRdb's table, derived via immunoSEQ multiplex PCR, lists solely in-frame clones and lacks some. In the table there are over 60,000 clones, 75% to 95% of which are singletons. The material was peripheral blood, obtained in the third trimester of pregnancy. These receptors were collected from a female donor in good health, enrolled as a control in a pregnancy study.

The chain is built from TRBV10-3 and TRBJ1-1; weak D call: TRBD1 (5 bases). Trimming took off 3 bases at V and 11 bases at J, with 22 bases between the two ends. The CDR3 runs to 15 residues. CDR1 is ENHRY and CDR2 is SYGVKD in the germline V gene. This chain's CDR3 is CAISDQNSGTGGAFF. CDR3 DNA sequence: TGTGCCATCAGTGACCAGAACAGCGGGACCGGAGGCGCTTTCTTT.

This clone appeared a single time. This sequence joins TRBV18 and TRBJ2-7; possible D gene TRBD1, 5 bases. Germline-derived CDR1 and CDR2 are KGHSH and LQKENI. The V gene lost 2 bases and the J gene lost 6 bases, with 20 bases spanning the gap. The CDR3 contains 16 residues. The chain's CDR3 is CASSPNTVRESSEQYF. The CDR3 DNA reads TGTGCCAGCTCACCAAATACGGTCAGGGAATCTAGCGAGCAGTACTTC.

CDR3 DNA: TGTGCCAGCAGCGAGGGGACTCCTTCGGAGACCCAGTACTTC. It specifies CASSEGTPSETQYF. The gene calls are TRBV9 and TRBJ2-5; perhaps TRBD2 as D (6 bases). The V gene lost 3 bases and the J gene lost 5 bases, with 14 bases spanning the gap. Germline CDR1 is SGDLS and CDR2 is YYNGEE. CDR3 length: 14 residues.

The chain has TRBV6-1 and TRBJ2-7; D unclear. This CDR3 is built from 14 residues. V was clipped by 1 base and J by 3 bases, with 10 bases between them. The germline CDR1 and CDR2 sequences are MNHNS and SASEGT. CDR3 DNA: TGTGCCAGCAGTGAAGTTAGCAGTTACTACGAGCAGTACTTC. The encoded protein is CASSEVSSYYEQYF.

This clone has only one observation. The chain uses TRBV6-5 and TRBJ1-5; no definite D call. Germline V gene sequence: CDR1 MNHEY, CDR2 SVGAGI. V was trimmed by 0 bases and J by 5 bases, leaving 5 bases between them. The CDR3 runs 13 residues. The CDR3 sequence: CASSYSQYQPQHF. CDR3 sequence (DNA): TGTGCCAGCAGTTACTCCCAATATCAGCCCCAGCATTTT.

J is TRBJ1-1 and V is TRBV6-4; D is ambiguous. Trimming cost V 4 bases and J 5 bases, with 11 bases left between them. This CDR3 region has 13 residues. CDR1 MRHNA and CDR2 SNTAGT come from the germline V gene. The CDR3 region has the DNA TGTGCCAGCAGTGCGGAGGACGGGACTGAAGCTTTCTTT. Encoded protein: CASSAEDGTEAFF.

The genes are TRBV29-1 and TRBJ1-2; unclear D gene. This CDR3 has 11 amino acids. Germline CDR1 and CDR2: SQVTM and ANQGSEA. V lost 6 bases, J lost 8 bases, and 13 bases lay in between. The CDR3 sequence is CSVPTSGGYTF. The DNA of the CDR3 is TGCAGCGTACCAACGTCGGGGGGCTACACCTTC.

The J gene is TRBJ2-3, the V gene TRBV18; 7 nucleotides line up with TRBD2. Germline CDR1 KGHSH, CDR2 LQKENI. The CDR3 is 17 residues long. The V and J ends lost 6 bases and 0 bases, in that order; junction bases with no gene match: 12. The CDR3 spells CASSPTLAGPSTDTQYF. DNA for the CDR3: TGTGCCAGCTCGCCTACCTTAGCGGGTCCTAGCACAGATACGCAGTATTTT.

The CDR3 loop reads CASSLSGGTGELFF. DNA for the CDR3: TGTGCCAGCAGTTTATCTGGCGGCACCGGGGAGCTGTTTTTT. The chain employs TRBV27 and TRBJ2-2; D unclear. V was cut by 0 bases and J by 4 bases, with 6 bases left in between. The CDR3 sequence is 14 residues long. Germline values: CDR1 MNHEY, CDR2 SMNVEV (reference sequence).

This sequence joins TRBV11-3 and TRBJ2-1; 7 nucleotides agree with TRBD2. The CDR3 runs 15 residues. V was clipped by 5 bases and J by 8 bases; unmatched bases: 12. In germline, CDR1 is SGHNT, CDR2 YENEEA. CDR3 protein: CASSGGDEEGDEQFF. The CDR3 coding sequence is TGTGCCAGCAGCGGGGGGGACGAGGAAGGAGATGAGCAGTTCTTC.

The rearrangement links TRBV7-2 to TRBJ1-5, with D possibly matching TRBD1 (5 bases). This CDR3 is built from 15 residues. V shed 5 bases and J shed 9 bases, with 20 bases lying between them. The germline CDR1 and CDR2 sequences are SGHTA and FQGNSA. This CDR3 reads CASSPNRHPNSPQHF. The DNA of the CDR3 is TGTGCCAGCAGCCCCAACAGGCATCCTAATTCGCCCCAGCATTTT.

The chain recombines TRBV2 with TRBJ2-7; possibly TRBD1 for D (6 bases). Germline V gives CDR1 SNHLY, CDR2 FYNNEI. The CDR3 has 13 residues. V lost 11 bases to trimming and J lost 3 bases, with 17 bases between them. The CDR3 sequence: CASAPGDLYEQYF. In DNA form, the CDR3 reads TGTGCCTCGGCCCCAGGGGACCTCTACGAGCAGTACTTC.

This clone is medium-sized in the sample. This chain links TRBV11-2 with TRBJ1-3; no clear D gene. Trimming shortened V by 1 base and J by 4 bases, and 11 bases separated the two germline ends. CDR3 size: 15 residues. Germline loops: CDR1 SGHAT, CDR2 FQNNGV. The CDR3 region has the DNA TGTGCCAGCAGCTTAGTATCGGGGTTCGGAAACACCATATATTTT. Translating it yields CASSLVSGFGNTIYF.

The chain combines TRBV27 with TRBJ2-7; no firm D call. V dropped 6 bases and J dropped 0 bases, with 12 bases sitting between them. This CDR3 contains 14 residues. CDR1 and CDR2 (germline): MNHEY, SMNVEV (reference sequence). CDR3 nucleotide sequence: TGTGCCAGCAGATTCATTTCCGGCTCCTACGAGCAGTACTTC. As protein: CASRFISGSYEQYF.

The gene calls are TRBV25-1 and TRBJ1-2, with 9 bases matching TRBD1. Unmatched junction bases numbered 9, after V lost 5 bases and J lost 2 bases. The CDR3 totals 16 residues. Germline V gene sequence: CDR1 MGHDK, CDR2 SYGVNS. As DNA, the CDR3 is TGTGCCAGCAGTACCTCCCCCGGGACAGGGAACTATGGCTACACCTTC. It specifies CASSTSPGTGNYGYTF.

The V and J genes are TRBV11-1 and TRBJ1-6; TRBD1 might be the D (6 bases). The CDR3 is 14 amino acids. CDR1 is SGHAT, CDR2 FQDESV, per germline (reference sequence). Trimming took off 4 bases at V and 7 bases at J, with 11 bases between the two ends. The CDR3 coding sequence is TGTGCCAGCAGCTCAGACAGGAGCAATTCACCCCTCCACTTT. It encodes CASSSDRSNSPLHF.

In this sample, this clone turned up a few times. The chain recombines TRBV11-1 with TRBJ2-1, with 8 bases matching TRBD2. Germline V lookup: CDR1 SGHAT, CDR2 FQDESV (reference sequence). The CDR3 is 15 amino acids. V dropped 7 bases and J dropped 0; count of bases not matched to a gene: 5. Here the CDR3 reads CASKGGGLSYNEQFF. The CDR3, as DNA: TGTGCCAGCAAAGGCGGGGGGCTCTCCTACAATGAGCAGTTCTTC. Full variable domain (rest looked up from reference TRBV11-1 and TRBJ2-1): EAEVAQSPRYKITEKSQAVAFWCDPISGHATLYWYRQILGQGPELLVQFQDESVVDDSQLPKDRFSAERLKGVDSTLKIQPAELGDSAMYLCASKGGGLSYNEQFFGPGTRLTVL.

This chain connects TRBV5-1 to TRBJ1-6; unclear D gene. The CDR3 totals 14 residues. Germline V gene lookup returns CDR1 SGHRS and CDR2 YFSETQ. Trimming stripped 7 bases from V and 7 bases from J, with 15 bases between. CDR3 sequence reads: CASQPGGENSPLHF. Here the CDR3 DNA reads TGCGCCAGCCAGCCCGGCGGGGAGAATTCACCCCTCCACTTT.

This chain uses TRBV19 with TRBJ1-4; D may be TRBD1 (5 bases). The CDR3 spans 15 residues. V was pared by 1 base and J by 10 bases, with 16 bases between. CDR1 and CDR2 (germline): LNHDA, SQIVND (reference sequence). The CDR3 is CASSIVWQGRGKLFF. The CDR3 DNA follows: TGTGCCAGTAGTATAGTTTGGCAGGGCAGAGGAAAACTGTTTTTT.

The chain is built from TRBV5-8 and TRBJ2-7; 8 positions match TRBD1. CDR1 is SGHTS and CDR2 is YDEGEE in the germline V gene. The length of the CDR3 is 15 residues. Losses at the gene ends were 2 bases for V and 3 bases for J; bases not matched to a gene: 7. For the CDR3, the DNA is TGTGCCAGCAGCTTCACCGGACAGGGAAACTACGAGCAGTACTTC. Translation: CASSFTGQGNYEQYF.

The V and J genes are TRBV7-2 and TRBJ2-3; 14 bases agree with TRBD2. Germline V CDR1 and CDR2: SGHTA, FQGNSA. This CDR3 has 16 amino acids. The trim removed 0 bases at V and 7 bases at J, leaving 3 bases unmatched. CDR3 DNA sequence: TGTGCCAGCAGCTTAGCCGGGACTAGCGGGAGTAATACGCAGTATTTT. It yields the protein CASSLAGTSGSNTQYF.

This chain uses TRBV13 with TRBJ1-2; tentatively, D is TRBD1 (5 bases). V lost 2 bases to trimming and J lost 7 bases, with 17 bases between them. Germline CDR1 is PRHDT and CDR2 is FYEKMQ (reference sequence). This CDR3 contains 15 residues. CDR3 loop: CASSLLGQGVGGYTF. CDR3 in DNA: TGTGCCAGCAGCTTATTGGGGCAGGGTGTGGGTGGCTACACCTTC.

The chain is built from TRBV5-1 and TRBJ2-7; D uncertain. Germline V gene sequence: CDR1 SGHRS, CDR2 YFSETQ. The length of the CDR3 is 14 residues. Trimming took off 0 bases at V and 7 bases at J, with 14 bases between the two ends. The CDR3 here is CASSLDVMVEEQYF. The CDR3 DNA sequence: TGCGCCAGCAGCTTGGACGTCATGGTTGAGGAGCAGTACTTC.

This chain links TRBV5-1 with TRBJ1-1; TRBD1 is a possible D gene (5 bases). This CDR3 comprises 17 residues. Trimming took off 2 bases at V and 1 base at J, with 18 bases between the two ends. Germline lookup yields CDR1 SGHRS and CDR2 YFSETQ. CDR3 DNA: TGCGCCAGCAGCTTCGGGGGTTTGGGGGGTGGGAACACTGAAGCTTTCTTT. Translating gives CASSFGGLGGGNTEAFF. The variable domain in full, completed from reference TRBV5-1 and TRBJ1-1, reads KAGVTQTPRYLIKTRGQQVTLSCSPISGHRSVSWYQQTPGQGLQFLFEYFSETQRNKGNFPGRFSGRQFSNSRSEMNVSTLELGDSALYLCASSFGGLGGGNTEAFFGQGTRLTVV.

This clone has just one count. This sequence joins TRBV9 and TRBJ2-7; D remains unclear. V lost 3 bases and J 3 bases, leaving 13 bases between the germline ends. CDR1 is SGDLS and CDR2 is YYNGEE in the germline V gene. The CDR3 contains 14 residues. CDR3 nucleotide sequence: TGTGCCAGCAGCGCGGCTGGCGGATACTACGAGCAGTACTTC. Amino acid sequence: CASSAAGGYYEQYF.

The chain couples TRBV27 to TRBJ2-1; TRBD2 matches at 9 bases. The germline CDR1 and CDR2 sequences are MNHEY and SMNVEV (reference sequence). The CDR3 is made up of 15 amino acids. V shed 2 bases and J 4 bases; nucleotides not matched to a gene: 3. CDR3 amino acids: CASSLITSGYNEQFF. The CDR3 nucleotides are TGTGCCAGCAGTTTAATTACTAGCGGGTACAATGAGCAGTTCTTC.

The CDR3 sequence is CASSLSGASGANVLTF. Written as DNA, the CDR3 is TGCGCCAGCAGCTTGAGTGGGGCCTCTGGGGCCAACGTCCTGACTTTC. J is TRBJ2-6 and V is TRBV5-1; a possible D gene is TRBD1 (5 bases). There are 16 residues in the CDR3. Trimming stripped 1 base from V and 0 bases from J, with 8 bases between. Looked up from germline, CDR1 is SGHRS and CDR2 is YFSETQ. Full variable domain (rest looked up from reference TRBV5-1 and TRBJ2-6): KAGVTQTPRYLIKTRGQQVTLSCSPISGHRSVSWYQQTPGQGLQFLFEYFSETQRNKGNFPGRFSGRQFSNSRSEMNVSTLELGDSALYLCASSLSGASGANVLTFGAGSRLTVL.

The chain combines TRBV27 with TRBJ2-5; 8 nucleotides line up with TRBD2. The CDR3 spans 16 residues. Trimming cost V 4 bases and J 3 bases; bases outside gene matches: 10. Per germline, CDR1 MNHEY and CDR2 SMNVEV (reference sequence). The DNA of the CDR3 is TGTGCCAGCAGTTCATATGCGGGAGGACGGAAAGAGACCCAGTACTTC. Residues: CASSSYAGGRKETQYF.

V usage is TRBV5-1 and J usage is TRBJ2-5, with a weak D call TRBD2 (5 bases). V lost 7 bases and J 2 bases, leaving 12 bases between the germline ends. The CDR3 consists of 13 residues. Per germline, CDR1 SGHRS and CDR2 YFSETQ. The CDR3 region has the DNA TGCGCCAGCCGGGGTGGATTTCAAGAGACCCAGTACTTC. This translates into CASRGGFQETQYF.